This is a list of T cell receptor beta chains from one sample in a study of early T cells in non-severe SARS-CoV-2 infection. TCRdb analysed the 5' RACE reads with MiXCR anew, one entry per CDR3 protein. The profile covers 48,000 or so distinct CDR3 sequences, with about 6% appearing a single time and approximately 6.3% taken by the ten largest. Sequencing was performed on whole blood, taken at baseline. The receptor source for this set is an adult who was a healthcare worker with PCR-confirmed SARS-CoV-2 infection or an uninfected control (not recorded which). The CDR3 runs from the conserved cysteine through the conserved F or W. D genes are given only for firm matches. Clone size is stated in some rows and not others, as once, few, many or a class when expanded.

size: few
D: TRBD1
J: TRBJ1-5
V: TRBV20-1
CDR3: CSARAPGQGPVGNQPQHF
DNA: TGCAGTGCTAGAGCCCCGGGACAGGGGCCCGTTGGCAATCAGCCCCAGCATTTT

size: .
D: TRBD1
J: TRBJ2-5
V: TRBV20-1
CDR3: CSAVGGTGGQETQYF
DNA: TGCAGTGCCGTAGGGGGGACAGGGGGACAAGAGACCCAGTACTTC

size: few
D: TRBD2
J: TRBJ2-5
V: TRBV9
CDR3: CASSVGTSQWETQYF
DNA: TGTGCCAGCAGCGTGGGGACTAGCCAATGGGAGACCCAGTACTTC

size: .
D: .
J: TRBJ1-3
V: TRBV7-6
CDR3: CASSSRLAGSGNTIYF
DNA: TGTGCCAGCAGCTCCCGGCTGGCTGGCTCAGGAAACACCATATATTTT

size: .
D: .
J: TRBJ2-7
V: TRBV7-3
CDR3: CASSPGVAYEQYF
DNA: TGTGCCAGCAGCCCGGGAGTGGCCTACGAGCAGTACTTC

size: many
D: .
J: TRBJ2-3
V: TRBV5-1
CDR3: CASSLQGRWTDTQYF
DNA: TGCGCCAGCAGCTTGCAAGGGAGATGGACAGATACGCAGTATTTT

size: .
D: .
J: TRBJ2-3
V: TRBV28
CDR3: CASRPAGKTDTQYF
DNA: TGTGCCAGCAGGCCGGCGGGAAAAACAGATACGCAGTATTTT

size: few
D: .
J: TRBJ2-3
V: TRBV27
CDR3: CASSSGRRTDTQYF
DNA: TGTGCCAGCAGTTCGGGACGGAGGACAGATACGCAGTATTTT

size: many
D: .
J: TRBJ1-1
V: TRBV6-6
CDR3: CASSYVGSTEAFF
DNA: TGTGCCAGCAGTTACGTGGGTAGCACTGAAGCTTTCTTT

size: .
D: .
J: TRBJ2-7
V: TRBV28
CDR3: CATAGTHEQYF
DNA: TGTGCCACCGCGGGGACCCACGAGCAGTACTTC

size: few
D: .
J: TRBJ1-2
V: TRBV6-5
CDR3: CASGSDSHLYGYTF
DNA: TGTGCCAGCGGTTCGGACAGTCACCTCTATGGCTACACCTTC

size: .
D: .
J: TRBJ2-7
V: TRBV7-2
CDR3: CASSLHTAAEAYEQYF
DNA: TGTGCCAGCAGCCTCCATACGGCCGCAGAGGCCTACGAGCAGTACTTC

size: .
D: .
J: TRBJ2-3
V: TRBV20-1
CDR3: CSASKGPDTQYF
DNA: TGCAGTGCTAGTAAGGGGCCAGATACGCAGTATTTT

size: many
D: .
J: TRBJ2-3
V: TRBV12-3/TRBV12-4
CDR3: CATRQTETSTDTQYF
DNA: TGTGCCACCCGGCAAACGGAGACTAGCACAGATACGCAGTATTTT

size: many
D: .
J: TRBJ2-1
V: TRBV10-3
CDR3: CAISESRGSSYNEQFF
DNA: TGTGCCATCAGTGAGTCGCGTGGGAGCTCCTACAATGAGCAGTTCTTC

size: .
D: .
J: TRBJ1-4
V: TRBV4-3
CDR3: CASSQDRTGFVEKLFF
DNA: TGCGCCAGCAGCCAAGATCGAACAGGGTTTGTTGAAAAACTGTTTTTT

size: many
D: .
J: TRBJ2-5
V: TRBV29-1
CDR3: CSGRGPWVETQYF
DNA: TGCAGCGGTCGGGGGCCTTGGGTAGAGACCCAGTACTTC

size: few
D: TRBD1
J: TRBJ2-3
V: TRBV7-2
CDR3: CASSSGQGNTDTQYF
DNA: TGTGCCAGCAGCTCCGGACAGGGAAATACAGATACGCAGTATTTT

size: many
D: TRBD2
J: TRBJ2-7
V: TRBV9
CDR3: CASSPSGGYEQYF
DNA: TGTGCCAGCAGCCCGAGCGGGGGTTACGAGCAGTACTTC

size: many
D: .
J: TRBJ2-3
V: TRBV12-3/TRBV12-4
CDR3: CASSPTIDTQYF
DNA: TGTGCCAGCAGTCCCACTATAGATACGCAGTATTTT

size: few
D: TRBD1
J: TRBJ2-6
V: TRBV6-5
CDR3: CASKPTWDRLSGANVLTF
DNA: TGTGCCAGCAAACCGACCTGGGACAGACTCTCTGGGGCCAACGTCCTGACTTTC

size: many
D: .
J: TRBJ1-6
V: TRBV30
CDR3: CAWQPGSDSPLHF
DNA: TGTGCCTGGCAGCCGGGGTCGGATTCACCCCTCCACTTT

size: many
D: .
J: TRBJ2-5
V: TRBV28
CDR3: CASSLWDMDPKQETQYF
DNA: TGTGCCAGCAGTTTGTGGGACATGGACCCGAAACAAGAGACCCAGTACTTC